This T cell receptor (beta chain) was captured in a study of blood T cell repertoires in COVID-19. Overall study context: Italy, Spain and the United States were the sources of the convalescent and acute COVID-19 samples. In each case, the material was cDNA or gDNA derived from T cells, B-cell-depleted T cells, or PBMCs.

V shed 5 bases and J shed 7 bases, with 27 bases lying between them. The CDR3 runs to 18 residues. CDR1 SEHNR and CDR2 FQNEAQ come from the germline V gene (reference sequence). Original processing notes: Quantification of nucleated cells was approximated via reference gene primer amplification. The protocol was immunoSEQ multiplex PCR, while the TCRdb copy is restricted to in-frame clones and leaves out a portion. For V, J and clone size, that table is used; D and trimming come from the DNA. The sample includes 150,000 to 200,000 clones, about 88% of them seen just once. The TCR comes from a woman aged 80 or older with acute or convalescent COVID-19. The chain couples TRBV7-9 to TRBJ1-5; D uncertain. The material sequenced was peripheral blood. This CDR3 reads CASSHTVGSSLREQPQHF. The CDR3 DNA reads as TGTGCCAGCAGCCACACGGTGGGGAGCTCCTTAAGGGAGCAGCCCCAGCATTTT.